The subject of this entry is one TCR beta chain. This record belongs to a study of blood T cell repertoires in COVID-19. Study details: From T cells, B-cell-depleted T cells, or PBMCs came the material, which was cDNA or gDNA.

V gave up 0 bases and J gave up 5 bases; unmatched junction bases: 7. The CDR3 length is 17 residues. Germline lookup yields CDR1 SGHRS and CDR2 YFSETQ. Here immunoSEQ multiplex PCR was the method, and the copy in TCRdb shows in-frame clones only, minus some. The sample lists about 53,000 clones; 65% to 90% were seen once. Sequencing was performed on peripheral blood. This chain joins TRBV5-1 and TRBJ2-5; 13 nucleotides line up with TRBD2. The sequence was obtained from a woman older than 75 with COVID-19, enrolled during active disease. The CDR3 region is CASSLALAGGDRETQYF. The CDR3 DNA reads as TGCGCCAGCAGCTTGGCACTAGCGGGAGGGGATCGGGAGACCCAGTACTTC.